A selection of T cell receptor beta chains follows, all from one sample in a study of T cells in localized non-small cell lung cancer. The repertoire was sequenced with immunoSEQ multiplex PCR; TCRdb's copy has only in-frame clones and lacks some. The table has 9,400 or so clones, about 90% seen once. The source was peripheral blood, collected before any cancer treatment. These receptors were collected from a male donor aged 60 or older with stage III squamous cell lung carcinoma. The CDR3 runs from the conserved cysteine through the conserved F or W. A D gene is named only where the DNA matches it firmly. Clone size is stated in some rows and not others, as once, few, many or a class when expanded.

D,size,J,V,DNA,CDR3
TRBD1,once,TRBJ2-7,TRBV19,TGTGCCAGTAGTATGGGGACAGGGGCCTACGAGCAGTACTTC,CASSMGTGAYEQYF
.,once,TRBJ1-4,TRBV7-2,TGTGCCAGCAGCTTAAGCCCGGGGGCAATTGAAAAACTGTTTTTT,CASSLSPGAIEKLFF
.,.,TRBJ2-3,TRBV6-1,TGTGCCAGCAGTGGGCACACCGGCACTAGAGATACGCAGTATTTT,CASSGHTGTRDTQYF
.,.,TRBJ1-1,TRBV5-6,TGTGCCAGCAGTCTCGACGACAAGGGCACTGAAGCTTTCTTT,CASSLDDKGTEAFF
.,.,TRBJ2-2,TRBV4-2,TGTGCCAGCAGCCAAGCGATGGAAACCGGGGAGCTGTTTTTT,CASSQAMETGELFF
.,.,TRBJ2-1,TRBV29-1,TGCAGCTTCCCGCGCTACAATGAGCAGTTCTTC,CSFPRYNEQFF
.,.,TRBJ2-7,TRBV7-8,TGTGCCAGCAGCTTACGGGGCGACTACGAGCAGTACTTC,CASSLRGDYEQYF
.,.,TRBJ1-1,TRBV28,TGTGCCAGCAGTTCCCTCGCGGGACGGCACACTGAAGCTTTCTTT,CASSSLAGRHTEAFF
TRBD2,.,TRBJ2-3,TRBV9,TGTGCCAGCAGCGTAGCTGCGAGAATAGCGGGGGGCCTCACAGATACGCAGTATTTT,CASSVAARIAGGLTDTQYF
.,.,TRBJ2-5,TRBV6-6,TGTGCCAGCAGTGGCCGGGACAAAGAACAAGAGACCCAGTACTTC,CASSGRDKEQETQYF
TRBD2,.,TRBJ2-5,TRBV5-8,TGTGCCAGCAGCTTGTATCGGACTAGCGGTGTGGAGACCCAGTACTTC,CASSLYRTSGVETQYF
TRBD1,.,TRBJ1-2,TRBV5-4,TGTGCCAGCAGCTTAGGAGCTACAGGGGGGGAATATGGCTACACCTTC,CASSLGATGGEYGYTF
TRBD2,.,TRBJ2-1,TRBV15,TGTGCCACCAGCAGGACCCTTGGACTAGCGGGGGGTTCTGGTGAGCAGTTCTTC,CATSRTLGLAGGSGEQFF
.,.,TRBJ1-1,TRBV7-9,TGTGCCAGCAGCTTAGAAGGCAACACTGAAGCTTTCTTT,CASSLEGNTEAFF
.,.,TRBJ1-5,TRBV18,TGTGCCAGCTCACCATTCCAGATAAATCAGCCCCAGCATTTT,CASSPFQINQPQHF
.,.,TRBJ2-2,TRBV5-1,TGCGCCAGCAGCTCTGTAGCGGCGCCGACCGGGGAGCTGTTTTTT,CASSSVAAPTGELFF
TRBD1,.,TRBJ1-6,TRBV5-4,TGTGCCAGCAGCGGGGGGACAGGGGATAGCTCCTATAATTCACCCCTCCACTTT,CASSGGTGDSSYNSPLHF
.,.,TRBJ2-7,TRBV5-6,TGTGCCAGCAGCTTATTTCACACGGTCCCCTACGAGCAGTACTTC,CASSLFHTVPYEQYF
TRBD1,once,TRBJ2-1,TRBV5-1,TGCGCCAGCAGCTTTTTCCCTACGGGACAGGGGGGAGGTGAGCAGTTCTTC,CASSFFPTGQGGGEQFF
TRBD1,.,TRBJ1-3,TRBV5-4,TGTGCCAGCAGCTTGGGTGGGGGACAGGGCGGTTCTGGAAACACCATATATTTT,CASSLGGGQGGSGNTIYF
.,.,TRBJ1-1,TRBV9,TGTGCCAGCAGCGTAGGACGGGGGGGGAACACTGAAGCTTTCTTT,CASSVGRGGNTEAFF
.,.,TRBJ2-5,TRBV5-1,TGCGCCAGCAGCATCGGGACTCACCAAGAGACCCAGTACTTC,CASSIGTHQETQYF
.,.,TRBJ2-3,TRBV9,TGTGCCAGCAGCGTAGAGATTAGGGCAGATACGCAGTATTTT,CASSVEIRADTQYF
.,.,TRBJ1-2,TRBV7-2,TGTGCCAGCAGCCTTGGTTGGCAGGCCTACGGGGCTAACTATGGCTACACCTTC,CASSLGWQAYGANYGYTF
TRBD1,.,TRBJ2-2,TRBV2,TGTGCCAGCACCTCCAGGGGGACAGGGAACACCGGGGAGCTGTTTTTT,CASTSRGTGNTGELFF
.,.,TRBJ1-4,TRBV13,TGTGCCAGCAGCTTAAAGACAGCTAATGAAAAACTGTTTTTT,CASSLKTANEKLFF
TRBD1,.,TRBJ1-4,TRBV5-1,TGCGCCAGTTGTCCCGGGACAGGGGACCATAATGAAAAACTGTTTTTT,CASCPGTGDHNEKLFF
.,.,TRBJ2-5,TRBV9,TGTGCCAGCAGCGGCTCGGGGTACGGTGGAGAGACCCAGTACTTC,CASSGSGYGGETQYF
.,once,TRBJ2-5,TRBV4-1,TGCGCCAGCAGCCAAGGCCCGGACCCCAGGAAGGAGACCCAGTACTTC,CASSQGPDPRKETQYF
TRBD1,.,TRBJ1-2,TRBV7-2,TGTGCCAGCAGCTTAGGGCAGGGGGATGGCTACACCTTC,CASSLGQGDGYTF
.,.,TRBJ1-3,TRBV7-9,TGTGCCAGCAGCCCCCAGGGTTTGGCGAGAAACACCATATATTTT,CASSPQGLARNTIYF
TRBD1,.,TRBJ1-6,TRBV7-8,TGTGCCAGCAGCTCGGACAGGGGAAATTCACCCCTCCACTTT,CASSSDRGNSPLHF
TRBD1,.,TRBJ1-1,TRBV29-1,TGCAGCGACCGGGACAGAGACACTGAAGCTTTCTTT,CSDRDRDTEAFF
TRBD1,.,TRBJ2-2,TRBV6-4,TGTGCCAGCAGCCGACAGGGAGCCCCTCCCGGGGAGCTGTTTTTT,CASSRQGAPPGELFF
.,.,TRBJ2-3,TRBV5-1,TGCGCCAGCAGCGCGACCGGGATCTTGGGCACAGATACGCAGTATTTT,CASSATGILGTDTQYF
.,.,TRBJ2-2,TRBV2,TGTGCCAGCAGTGCGGACATCGTGAACACCGGGGAGCTGTTTTTT,CASSADIVNTGELFF
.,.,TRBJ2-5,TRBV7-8,TGTGCCAGCAGCTTAGTAACACTCGGAGAGACCCAGTACTTC,CASSLVTLGETQYF
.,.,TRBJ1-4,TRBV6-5,TGTGCCAGCAGTCAAAGGGGGGTTAATGAAAAACTGTTTTTT,CASSQRGVNEKLFF
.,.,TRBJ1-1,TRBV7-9,TGTGCCAGCAGCGCCCGGGGGGGCAGGAACACTGAAGCTTTCTTT,CASSARGGRNTEAFF
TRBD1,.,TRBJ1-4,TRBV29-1,TGCAGCGGGCGGGACAGTCTTGGTGAAAAACTGTTTTTT,CSGRDSLGEKLFF
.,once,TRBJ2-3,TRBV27,TGTGCCAGCAGTTTTATTCGAGGCACAGATACGCAGTATTTT,CASSFIRGTDTQYF
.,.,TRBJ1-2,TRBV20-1,TGCAGTGGGCGGCTACAGAGGGGCTACACCTTC,CSGRLQRGYTF
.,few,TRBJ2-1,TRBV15,TGTGCCACCAGCAGAGACTTGAATCATCTCAAAAGCTCCTACAATGAGCAGTTCTTC,CATSRDLNHLKSSYNEQFF
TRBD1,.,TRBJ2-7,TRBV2,TGTGCCATCCGCAGGGGGCCCTCCTACGAGCAGTACTTC,CAIRRGPSYEQYF
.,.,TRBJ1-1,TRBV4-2,TGTGCCAGCAGCTTAAAATTGACTCAATTGGTTACTGAAGCTTTCTTT,CASSLKLTQLVTEAFF
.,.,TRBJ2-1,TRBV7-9,TGTGCCAGCAGCTTAGGAAGTAATGAGCAGTTCTTC,CASSLGSNEQFF
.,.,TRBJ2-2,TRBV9,TGTGCCAGCAGCCCTCTGCAGGGTTCCACCGGGGAGCTGTTTTTT,CASSPLQGSTGELFF
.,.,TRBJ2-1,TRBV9,TGTGCCAGCAGCACCCGAGGGTGGGATGAGCAGTTCTTC,CASSTRGWDEQFF
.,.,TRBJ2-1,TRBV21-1,TGTGCCAGCAGCAAAGGCCCCCAGGAGGGCGGGGGCTACAATGAGCAGTTCTTC,CASSKGPQEGGGYNEQFF
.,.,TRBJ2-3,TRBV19,TGTGCCAGTAGGAGACTAGTAGGAGGAGATACGCAGTATTTT,CASRRLVGGDTQYF
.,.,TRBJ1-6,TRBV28,TGTGCCAGCAGGGCAGCCAGCGCTAATTCACCCCTCCACTTT,CASRAASANSPLHF
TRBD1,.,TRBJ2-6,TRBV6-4,TGTGCCAGCAGTGACGGGACAGGGGGCTCTGGGGCCAACGTCCTGACTTTC,CASSDGTGGSGANVLTF
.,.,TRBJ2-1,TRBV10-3,TGTGCCACTACCGGGGACTTCGATGAGCAGTTCTTC,CATTGDFDEQFF
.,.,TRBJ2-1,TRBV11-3,TGTGCCAGCAGCTTTAACAATGAGCAGTTCTTC,CASSFNNEQFF